This T cell receptor (beta chain) was sequenced in a study of blood T cell repertoires in COVID-19. V was trimmed by 2 bases and J by 5 bases, leaving 12 bases between them. The CDR3 extends over 14 amino acids. CDR1 is MNHEY and CDR2 is SMNVEV in the germline V gene (reference sequence). The table came from immunoSEQ multiplex PCR; TCRdb's copy has only in-frame clones and leaves some out. The repertoire includes 330,000 or so clones, approximately 88% of them detected once, and 5% to 6% sits in the top ten. The clonotype comes from a man aged 30 to 45 who had recovered from COVID-19. The chain joins TRBV27 to TRBJ1-2, with a tentative D call TRBD1 (5 bases). The sample taken for sequencing was PBMCs or T cells enriched from blood (not recorded which). The CDR3 region has the DNA TGTGCCAGCAGTTTAAATGGGGCCTTGTATGGCTACACCTTC. It translates to CASSLNGALYGYTF.